These 31 T cell receptor beta chains were all obtained from the same sample, sequenced in a study of blood T cell repertoires in COVID-19. This table comes from immunoSEQ multiplex PCR, and its TCRdb copy is limited to in-frame clones, with some not included. The sample lists fewer than 450,000 clones; approximately 89% were seen once. The material sequenced was peripheral blood. These receptors came from a woman aged 45 to 65 with COVID-19, enrolled during active disease.

The chain joins TRBV27 to TRBJ2-5; 7 bases map to TRBD1. V dropped 5 bases and J dropped 4; count of bases not matched to a gene: 4. This CDR3 contains 13 residues. Looked up from germline, CDR1 is MNHEY and CDR2 is SMNVEV (reference sequence). CDR3 amino acids: CASSIDRVETQYF. CDR3 in DNA: TGTGCCAGCAGTATTGACAGGGTAGAGACCCAGTACTTC.

V gene TRBV30 combines with J gene TRBJ2-3; TRBD1 matches 7 bases. Germline CDR1 and CDR2: GTSNPN and SVGIG (reference sequence). The CDR3 consists of 14 residues. J gave up 0 bases and V 5 bases, and 5 bases lay outside the gene matches. The CDR3 DNA reads TGTGCCTGGGCCAAACAGGGGAGCACAGATACGCAGTATTTT. Translating it yields CAWAKQGSTDTQYF.

This clone has a single count. The V call is TRBV18, the J call TRBJ2-1, with TRBD2 as a possible D gene (7 bases). V was pared by 3 bases and J by 4 bases, with 13 bases between. The CDR3 is 15 residues long. Germline lookup yields CDR1 KGHSH and CDR2 LQKENI. The DNA for the CDR3 is TGTGCCAGCTCACCCAAGAGGGGGGGGTACAATGAGCAGTTCTTC. Translation: CASSPKRGGYNEQFF.

This clone came up once. J is TRBJ1-1 and V is TRBV3-1 (or the pseudogene TRBV3-2); D ambiguous. With 0 bases removed from V and 10 bases from J, the gap between germline ends came to 9 bases. Germline CDR1 reads LGHDT; CDR2 reads YNNKEL (reference sequence). The CDR3 runs 12 residues. For the CDR3, the DNA is TGTGCCAGCAGCCAAGATGGGCGGGGAGCTTTCTTT. Its protein product is CASSQDGRGAFF.

The chain links TRBV11-2 to TRBJ1-3; 7 bases map to TRBD1. CDR3 length equals 17 residues. The junction had 10 bases not matched to a gene; V was cut back by 4 bases and J by 1 base. Germline lookup yields CDR1 SGHAT and CDR2 FQNNGV. The CDR3 DNA sequence: TGTGCCAGCAGCTCTCTCCGGGACAGCGATTCTGGAAACACCATATATTTT. Amino acid sequence: CASSSLRDSDSGNTIYF. Together with reference TRBV11-2 and TRBJ1-3, the CDR3 gives the full variable domain: EAGVAQSPRYKIIEKRQSVAFWCNPISGHATLYWYQQILGQGPKLLIQFQNNGVVDDSQLPKDRFSAERLKGVDSTLKIQPAKLEDSAVYLCASSSLRDSDSGNTIYFGEGSWLTVV.

This chain's CDR3 is CASSSGFSVNTEAFF. The CDR3 DNA reads TGTGCCAGCAGCTCGGGGTTTTCTGTGAACACTGAAGCTTTCTTT. The J gene is TRBJ1-1, the V gene TRBV11-2; unclear D gene. The CDR3 sequence is 15 residues long. Germline V gene data show CDR1 as SGHAT and CDR2 as FQNNGV. V lost 4 bases and J 0 bases, leaving 12 bases between the germline ends. The full variable domain, with the rest looked up from reference TRBV11-2 and TRBJ1-1, is EAGVAQSPRYKIIEKRQSVAFWCNPISGHATLYWYQQILGQGPKLLIQFQNNGVVDDSQLPKDRFSAERLKGVDSTLKIQPAKLEDSAVYLCASSSGFSVNTEAFFGQGTRLTVV.

Notes on this clone: Distinct nucleotide sequences in the sample also encode this CDR3. This chain uses TRBV30 with TRBJ1-1, with 7 bases matching TRBD1. This CDR3 is 13 amino acids long. Germline-derived CDR1 and CDR2 are GTSNPN and SVGIG (reference sequence). The V segment lost 4 bases and the J segment 5 bases; nucleotides outside the gene matches: 7. The CDR3 spells CAWTLTGYTEAFF. The CDR3 region has the DNA TGTGCCTGGACCTTGACAGGGTATACTGAAGCTTTCTTT.

This clone showed up just once. J is TRBJ2-7 and V is TRBV12-5, with a possible D match to TRBD2 (5 bases). Germline lookup yields CDR1 LGHNT and CDR2 FRNRAP. The CDR3 is 17 amino acids. V was shortened by 5 bases and J by 3 bases, with 23 bases between the two germline ends. CDR3 coding DNA: TGTGCTAGTGGTACACCGCGGGCCCGGTTGGGGATCTACGAGCAGTACTTC. Translation gives CASGTPRARLGIYEQYF.

The chain is built from TRBV6-4 and TRBJ1-1; possible D gene TRBD1, 6 bases. V dropped 6 bases and J dropped 4 bases, with 12 bases sitting between them. The CDR3 runs to 13 residues. Germline CDR1 MRHNA, CDR2 SNTAGT. Here the CDR3 reads CASRLGQSTEAFF. CDR3 bases: TGTGCCAGCAGGCTAGGACAGAGCACTGAAGCTTTCTTT.

The gene calls are TRBV19 and TRBJ1-1, with D tentatively TRBD1 (6 bases). CDR1 is LNHDA and CDR2 is SQIVND in the germline V gene (reference sequence). V lost 3 bases and J lost 3, with 11 bases in between. The CDR3 is made up of 14 amino acids. CDR3: CASSIQGMDTEAFF. The CDR3 DNA reads TGTGCCAGTAGTATCCAGGGGATGGACACTGAAGCTTTCTTT.

V and J are TRBV14 and TRBJ1-2, with TRBD1 matching 7 bases. The germline V gene encodes CDR1 SGHDN and CDR2 FVKESK. There are 14 residues in the CDR3. V dropped 1 base and J dropped 5; count of bases not matched to a gene: 4. CDR3 region: CASSQGDREYGYTF. DNA for the CDR3: TGTGCCAGCAGCCAAGGAGACAGGGAATATGGCTACACCTTC.

The chain couples TRBV7-2 to TRBJ2-3; perhaps TRBD2 as D (5 bases). In germline, CDR1 is SGHTA, CDR2 FQGNSA. The CDR3 loop spans 16 amino acids. With 5 bases removed from V and 1 base from J, the gap between germline ends came to 16 bases. The CDR3 loop reads CASSPRRTLGTDTQYF. The DNA of the CDR3 is TGTGCCAGCAGCCCAAGGAGGACTCTTGGCACAGATACGCAGTATTTT.

This clone is a singleton in its sample. This chain connects TRBV5-1 to TRBJ1-4; the D is unclear. Trimming left V 4 bases short and J 3 bases short, with 7 bases between. CDR1 and CDR2 from the germline V gene are SGHRS and YFSETQ. The CDR3 has 13 amino acids. CDR3: CASSPVPNEKLFF. CDR3 coding DNA: TGCGCCAGCAGCCCGGTACCTAATGAAAAACTGTTTTTT.

This rearrangement joins TRBV27 to TRBJ2-7; D might be TRBD2 (6 bases). CDR1 MNHEY and CDR2 SMNVEV come from the germline V gene (reference sequence). This CDR3 has 16 amino acids. The germline V and J ends were trimmed by 4 bases and 3 bases, with 19 bases remaining between them. The CDR3 DNA reads TGTGCCAGCAGTTCTACCTGGACTACCCAAGACTACGAGCAGTACTTC. Residues: CASSSTWTTQDYEQYF.

V is TRBV7-3 and J is TRBJ2-2; D call uncertain. V lost 4 bases and J 4 bases, leaving 16 bases between the germline ends. Germline-derived CDR1 and CDR2 are SGHTA and FQGTGA. This CDR3 has 16 amino acids. DNA for the CDR3: TGTGCCAGCAGCTACTCGAGACGGAGTCTCACCGGGGAGCTGTTTTTT. This encodes CASSYSRRSLTGELFF.

The chain is built from TRBV9 and TRBJ2-2, with a tentative D call TRBD1 (5 bases). Germline lookup yields CDR1 SGDLS and CDR2 YYNGEE. Trimming shortened V by 0 bases and J by 6 bases, and 6 bases separated the two germline ends. The CDR3 consists of 13 residues. The chain's CDR3 is CASSVGRAGELFF. CDR3 DNA sequence: TGTGCCAGCAGCGTAGGCAGGGCCGGGGAGCTGTTTTTT.

The genes are TRBV6-5 and TRBJ1-1; 8 bases match TRBD1. The trim removed 7 bases at V and 1 base at J, leaving 5 bases unmatched. The germline V gene encodes CDR1 MNHEY and CDR2 SVGAGI. This CDR3 region has 14 residues. The CDR3 DNA reads as TGTGCCAGCATTATCGGGACAGGGAACACTGAAGCTTTCTTT. Amino acid sequence: CASIIGTGNTEAFF.

The chain joins TRBV6-5 to TRBJ1-1; the D is unclear. Germline V gives CDR1 MNHEY, CDR2 SVGAGI. Trimming removed 6 bases at V and 3 bases at J, with 11 bases between. This CDR3 is 13 amino acids long. This chain's CDR3 is CASSVSRDTEAFF. The CDR3 DNA follows: TGTGCCAGCAGCGTATCCCGGGACACTGAAGCTTTCTTT.

The rearrangement uses TRBV4-2 and TRBJ1-3; D not resolved. Germline assignment: CDR1 LGHNA and CDR2 YNFKEQ. The germline V and J ends were trimmed by 1 base and 2 bases, with 15 bases remaining between them. The CDR3 totals 17 residues. The CDR3 sequence: CASSQAGVTATGNTIYF. CDR3 sequence (DNA): TGTGCCAGCAGCCAAGCGGGAGTTACGGCTACTGGAAACACCATATATTTT.

This clone came up once. One end of the junction is discordant with germline, which a read error may explain. The chain recombines TRBV7-2 with TRBJ2-7, with 7 positions matching TRBD1. CDR3 length: 13 residues. Germline V gene data show CDR1 as SGHTA and CDR2 as FQGNSA. CDR3 in amino acids: CASSFPPPGTAHF. CDR3 nucleotide sequence: TGTGCCAGCAGCTTTCCGCCTCCAGGGACAGCACACTTC.

The chain carries TRBV19 and TRBJ2-2, with 8 nucleotides matching TRBD1. Unmatched junction bases numbered 5, after V lost 3 bases and J lost 5 bases. Germline CDR1 is LNHDA and CDR2 is SQIVND (reference sequence). The CDR3 is 15 amino acids. CDR3: CASSITGGSTGELFF. The DNA for the CDR3 is TGTGCCAGTAGTATTACAGGGGGATCGACCGGGGAGCTGTTTTTT.

The chain joins TRBV9 to TRBJ2-3, with 10 positions matching TRBD2. Germline V CDR1 and CDR2: SGDLS, YYNGEE. The CDR3 spans 15 residues. Unmatched junction bases numbered 8, after V lost 7 bases and J lost 3 bases. The CDR3 nucleotides are TGTGCCAGCTCGTACGGACTAGCGGTAACAGATACGCAGTATTTT. Its translation is CASSYGLAVTDTQYF.

The chain combines TRBV7-3 with TRBJ1-2; 8 positions agree with TRBD1. CDR1 and CDR2 (germline): SGHTA, FQGTGA. V lost 5 bases, J lost 4 bases, and 6 bases stayed unmatched. This CDR3 region has 14 residues. The CDR3 loop reads CASSPLDRAYGYTF. The CDR3 DNA reads as TGTGCCAGCAGCCCCTTGGACAGGGCCTATGGCTACACCTTC. The full variable domain, rest sourced from reference TRBV7-3 and TRBJ1-2, is GAGVSQTPSNKVTEKGKYVELRCDPISGHTALYWYRQSLGQGPEFLIYFQGTGAADDSGLPNDRFFAVRPEGSVSTLKIQRTERGDSAVYLCASSPLDRAYGYTFGSGTRLTVV.

The chain links TRBV27 to TRBJ1-5, with 7 bases identical to TRBD1. V dropped 2 bases and J dropped 16; count of bases not matched to a gene: 23. Germline CDR1 MNHEY, CDR2 SMNVEV (reference sequence). CDR3 length: 17 amino acids. The CDR3 DNA follows: TGTGCCAGCAGTTTAAACGGACAGGTCTGGGTTTCGGGCCCCACACATTTT. It translates to CASSLNGQVWVSGPTHF.

The J gene is TRBJ2-3, the V gene TRBV30, with D maybe TRBD1 (6 bases). Trimming pared 5 bases from V and 4 bases from J, leaving 28 bases between. The CDR3 spans 18 residues. Per the germline V gene, CDR1 is GTSNPN and CDR2 is SVGIG (reference sequence). The CDR3 sequence: CAWGLWGLGGWAPDTQYF. CDR3 bases: TGTGCCTGGGGTCTCTGGGGTCTAGGGGGATGGGCGCCAGATACGCAGTATTTT. Using reference TRBV30 and TRBJ2-3 for the parts outside the CDR3, the full variable domain is SQTIHQWPATLVQPVGSPLSLECTVEGTSNPNLYWYRQAAGRGLQLLFYSVGIGQISSEVPQNLSASRPQDRQFILSSKKLLLSDSGFYLCAWGLWGLGGWAPDTQYFGPGTRLTVL.

CDR3 sequence: CAIQVQGRDTEAFF. CDR3 DNA: TGTGCCATCCAAGTGCAGGGAAGGGACACTGAAGCTTTCTTT. V and J are TRBV2 and TRBJ1-1; perhaps TRBD1 as D (5 bases). CDR3 length equals 14 residues. The V gene's germline CDR1 is SNHLY and CDR2 FYNNEI. Trimming left V 10 bases short and J 3 bases short, with 18 bases between.

The chain combines TRBV7-3 with TRBJ2-3, with a possible D match to TRBD2 (6 bases). This CDR3 region has 15 residues. CDR1 SGHTA and CDR2 FQGTGA come from the germline V gene. V shed 5 bases and J shed 3 bases, with 15 bases lying between them. The chain's CDR3 is CASSPYGGWTDTQYF. The CDR3 DNA reads TGTGCCAGCAGCCCCTATGGGGGGTGGACAGATACGCAGTATTTT.

The rearrangement links TRBV7-2 to TRBJ1-2; 10 bases map to TRBD1. The junction had 14 bases not matched to a gene; V was cut back by 11 bases and J by 5 bases. Germline assignment: CDR1 SGHTA and CDR2 FQGNSA. This CDR3 has 15 residues. The CDR3 reads CARAGQGTEPYGYTF. As DNA, the CDR3 is TGTGCCCGAGCGGGACAGGGGACGGAACCGTATGGCTACACCTTC.

This clone occurred once. J is TRBJ1-1 and V is TRBV5-4; D might be TRBD1 (6 bases). Looked up from germline, CDR1 is SGHNT and CDR2 is YYREEE (reference sequence). Trimming took 3 bases from V and 5 from J, leaving 20 bases between them. This CDR3 has 16 amino acids. CDR3 nucleotides: TGTGCCAGCAGCTCCGCAACGGGGGGCCGTAGAACTGAAGCTTTCTTT. Translating it yields CASSSATGGRRTEAFF.

The gene calls are TRBV6-4 and TRBJ2-1; 7 nucleotides line up with TRBD2. Germline CDR1 and CDR2: MRHNA and SNTAGT. The CDR3 length is 16 residues. Trimming took 0 bases from V and 4 from J; bases not matched to a gene: 6. The CDR3 DNA is TGTGCCAGCAGTGACTCAAGCGGGGAGGGATACAATGAGCAGTTCTTC. It yields the protein CASSDSSGEGYNEQFF.

The V and J genes are TRBV3-1 (or the pseudogene TRBV3-2) and TRBJ2-6; D gene uncertain. The CDR3 contains 14 residues. Germline values: CDR1 LGHDT, CDR2 YNNKEL (reference sequence). Trimming removed 6 bases at V and 1 base at J, with 7 bases between. CDR3 sequence (DNA): TGTGCCAGCAGTCTCCTGTCTGGGGCCAACGTCCTGACTTTC. Translation gives CASSLLSGANVLTF.